Only a few counts were recorded for the clone carrying this T cell receptor (beta chain). The data originate from a study of blood T cell repertoires in COVID-19. Study as a whole: Sites across the United States, Italy and Spain contributed samples from acute and convalescent COVID-19. PBMCs, B-cell-depleted T cells, or T cells provided the cDNA or gDNA that made up the material.

CDR1 is MNHEY, CDR2 SVGEGT, per germline. V lost 4 bases and J lost 4; bases outside the gene matches: 12. The CDR3 totals 18 residues. Original handling: Estimation of nucleated cell counts was performed using reference gene primer amplification. Only in-frame clones appear in the TCRdb table, and some are missing; sequencing was by immunoSEQ multiplex PCR. That table furnishes V, J and clone size, whereas the DNA furnished D and trimming. The data show 53,000 or so clones, with 86% seen just once and 2.5% to 3% held by the top ten. This chain joins TRBV6-2 or TRBV6-3 and TRBJ2-5; 13 positions agree with TRBD2. The sequencing input was peripheral blood. The TCR was taken from a man aged 80 or over with acute or convalescent COVID-19. The CDR3 here is CASSSPLGLAGEGETQYF. The CDR3 DNA follows: TGTGCCAGCAGTTCCCCCCTTGGACTAGCGGGGGAAGGAGAGACCCAGTACTTC.